This T cell receptor (beta chain) was recorded in a study of PD-L1 blockade in urothelial cancer. Study summary: Male patients with bladder-origin urothelial cancer numbered most of the 29. General study results and limits: Tumor-associated clones in blood expanded more at 3 weeks in durable-benefit patients.

In regard to this clone: Its antigen is as yet unknown.

Regarding time point: pretreatment peripheral blood. Every patient provided from 1 to 8 samples, collected pretreatment and on-treatment. The CDR3 is made up of 13 amino acids. CDR1 and CDR2 (germline): MNHNY, SVGAGI (reference sequence). V lost 6 bases and J 5 bases, leaving 8 bases between the germline ends. Some clones are missing from TCRdb's copy, which holds only in-frame ones; the method was immunoSEQ multiplex PCR. This table has 55,000 to 85,000 clones, 84% appearing once. This receptor was taken from a woman in her seventies with urothelial cancer. J is TRBJ1-6 and V is TRBV6-6; no definite D call. Source: PBMCs, taken around atezolizumab (anti-PD-L1) treatment. CDR3 amino acids: CASRLLDNSPLHF. CDR3 sequence (DNA): TGTGCCAGCAGGTTGCTAGATAATTCACCCCTCCACTTT.